The source of this T cell receptor beta chain is a study of blood T cell repertoires in COVID-19. The wider study: Spain, Italy and the United States supplied samples that represented acute and convalescent COVID-19. PBMCs, B-cell-depleted T cells, or T cells provided the cDNA or gDNA that made up the material.

Per the original methods: Amplified reference gene primers provided the basis for estimating nucleated cell counts. Generated by immunoSEQ multiplex PCR, the TCRdb table keeps only in-frame clones and is missing some. That table supplies the V and J calls and clone size; D and trimming were determined from the DNA. The table records some 130,000 clones, approximately 84% of them present only once. CDR1 and CDR2 from the germline V gene are SGHVS and FQNEAQ. CDR3 length: 15 amino acids. V lost 5 bases, J lost 9 bases, and 20 bases lay in between. The genes are TRBV7-8 and TRBJ2-1; tentatively, D is TRBD2 (5 bases). The TCR was taken from a human donor in a cohort sampled during active COVID-19. The sequencing sample was made of peripheral blood. The CDR3 DNA is TGTGCCAGCAGCAAGAGGAGGCTCGGCCAAGGTGAGCAGTTCTTC. Translation: CASSKRRLGQGEQFF.